This record concerns one T cell receptor beta chain sequence. In the source study's methods: Amplifying reference gene primers gave estimates of nucleated cell counts. The table came from immunoSEQ multiplex PCR; TCRdb's copy has only in-frame clones and leaves some out. Clone size and V and J calls were adopted from that table, with D and trimming inferred from the DNA. The sample holds a few hundred thousand clones, 70% to 90% seen once. This specimen comes from a study of blood T cell repertoires in COVID-19. Cohorts were determined from participant-reported clinical history. Someone with COVID-19 had been met by exposed participants within 2 weeks before study entry. The CDR3 length is 14 residues. The V and J ends lost 9 bases and 2 bases, in that order; junction bases with no gene match: 7. CDR1 SNHLY and CDR2 FYNNEI come from the germline V gene.

The chain is built from TRBV2 and TRBJ1-1; TRBD1 matches 9 bases. Sequencing was carried out using PBMCs or T cells enriched from blood (not recorded which). This TCR derives from a woman between 50 and 59 years old who had been exposed to COVID-19. The DNA of the CDR3 is TGTGCCAGTCTTAGGACAGGGGAAAACACTGAAGCTTTCTTT. Translated: CASLRTGENTEAFF.